The subject of this entry is one TCR beta chain. The data originate from a study of Graves' ophthalmopathy and Graves' hyperthyroidism. The study amplified TCR beta CDR3 regions using RNA transcripts. The library came from an HTBI-primed first-round RT-PCR and a second-round multiplex PCR. TCRdb fed the multiplex PCR reads into MiXCR, producing one record per CDR3 protein. In the table there are more than 1,000,000 distinct CDR3 sequences, about 40% of which are singletons. V was pared by 3 bases and J by 10 bases, with 6 bases between. CDR1 is SNHLY, CDR2 FYNNEI, per germline. CDR3 length: 11 amino acids.

The receptor was derived from an adult man with Graves' hyperthyroidism. Sequenced: peripheral blood or thyroid tissue (not recorded which). The rearrangement joins TRBV2 to TRBJ2-2, with no clear D. CDR3 in amino acids: CASSDPMELFF. In DNA form, the CDR3 reads TGTGCCAGCAGTGATCCGATGGAGCTGTTTTTT.